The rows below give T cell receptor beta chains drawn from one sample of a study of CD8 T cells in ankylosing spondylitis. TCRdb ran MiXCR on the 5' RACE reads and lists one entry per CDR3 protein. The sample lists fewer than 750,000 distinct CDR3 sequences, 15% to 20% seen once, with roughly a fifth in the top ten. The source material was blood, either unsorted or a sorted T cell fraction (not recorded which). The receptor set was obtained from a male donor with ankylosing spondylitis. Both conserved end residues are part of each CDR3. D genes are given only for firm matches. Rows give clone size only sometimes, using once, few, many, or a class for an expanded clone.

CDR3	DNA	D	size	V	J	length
CSAPPRGSGANVLTF	TGCAGTGCCCCCCCACGTGGCTCTGGGGCCAACGTCCTGACTTTC	-	few	TRBV20-1	TRBJ2-6	15
CASSLPRTGGLEDEQYF	TGCGCCAGCAGCTTGCCCCGGACAGGGGGACTAGAAGACGAGCAGTACTTC	TRBD1	-	TRBV5-1	TRBJ2-7	17
CSVVTGALNTEAFF	TGCAGTGTGGTGACAGGGGCTCTGAACACTGAAGCTTTCTTT	TRBD1	once	TRBV20-1	TRBJ1-1	14
CATSRERGGYNEQFF	TGTGCCACCAGCAGAGAGCGGGGGGGCTACAATGAGCAGTTCTTC	TRBD2	few	TRBV15	TRBJ2-1	15
CASSQGKGRGLNGNTIYF	TGTGCCAGCAGCCAAGGCAAGGGGAGGGGACTTAACGGAAACACCATATATTTT	-	-	TRBV3-1	TRBJ1-3	18
CASSPGPTLFTDTQYF	TGTGCCAGCAGCCCCGGGCCTACCCTATTCACAGATACGCAGTATTTT	-	few	TRBV28	TRBJ2-3	16
CASSYSRTGGVGYTF	TGTGCCAGCAGTTACTCTAGGACAGGGGGCGTTGGCTACACCTTC	TRBD1	few	TRBV6-5	TRBJ1-2	15
CASSSTVTLRTYEQYF	TGTGCCAGCAGCTCTACGGTGACACTACGAACCTACGAGCAGTACTTC	-	few	TRBV7-2	TRBJ2-7	16
CASTLSGSSYNEQFF	TGTGCCAGCACCCTCAGCGGGAGCTCCTACAATGAGCAGTTCTTC	TRBD2	-	TRBV27	TRBJ2-1	15
CASSVSGKGSYNEQFF	TGTGCCAGCAGTGTGTCAGGGAAAGGCTCCTACAATGAGCAGTTCTTC	-	few	TRBV2	TRBJ2-1	16
CASSQDSGGSGVIGETQYF	TGCGCCAGCAGCCAAGATAGTGGAGGTAGCGGGGTTATCGGGGAGACCCAGTACTTC	TRBD2	few	TRBV4-3	TRBJ2-5	19
CASSLQTGTAGHEQYF	TGTGCCAGCAGTTTACAGACCGGGACAGCAGGACACGAGCAGTACTTC	TRBD1	few	TRBV27	TRBJ2-7	16
CASSQELRAWNTEAFF	TGCGCCAGCAGCCAAGAGCTTCGGGCATGGAACACTGAAGCTTTCTTT	-	few	TRBV4-1	TRBJ1-1	16
CATNSGTDNTGELFF	TGTGCTACCAACTCCGGGACAGACAACACCGGGGAGCTGTTTTTT	TRBD1	many	TRBV7-7	TRBJ2-2	15
CATIRSREEVNEQFF	TGTGCCACCATTCGAAGTAGGGAGGAGGTCAATGAGCAGTTCTTC	-	few	TRBV18	TRBJ2-1	15
CASSLWSHEQYF	TGTGCCAGCAGTTTGTGGAGTCACGAGCAGTACTTC	-	few	TRBV12-3/TRBV12-4	TRBJ2-7	12
CASNRRLRGSKDEQYF	TGTGCCAGTAACCGACGACTACGCGGGAGTAAGGACGAGCAGTACTTC	TRBD2	few	TRBV12-3/TRBV12-4	TRBJ2-7	16
CASSYGGTSDEQYF	TGTGCCAGCAGTTACGGCGGGACTAGCGACGAGCAGTACTTC	TRBD2	-	TRBV6-5	TRBJ2-7	14
CSARVAGEGRYNEQFF	TGCAGTGCTAGAGTGGCGGGGGAGGGCCGGTACAATGAGCAGTTCTTC	TRBD2	-	TRBV20-1	TRBJ2-1	16
CASSQDGALAPYNEQFF	TGTGCCAGCAGCCAAGATGGAGCTCTAGCCCCCTACAATGAGCAGTTCTTC	-	-	TRBV3-1	TRBJ2-1	17
CSAKDRAVEAFF	TGCAGTGCTAAGGATCGGGCCGTTGAAGCTTTCTTT	-	-	TRBV20-1	TRBJ1-1	12
CASSLWGDRVGNEQFF	TGCGCCAGCAGCTTGTGGGGGGACAGGGTTGGCAATGAGCAGTTCTTC	TRBD1	-	TRBV5-1	TRBJ2-1	16
CASTKRGGLYNEQFF	TGTGCCAGCACCAAGAGGGGGGGCCTCTACAATGAGCAGTTCTTC	-	few	TRBV3-1	TRBJ2-1	15
CASSVAGANVLTF	TGTGCCAGCAGCGTCGCTGGGGCCAACGTCCTGACTTTC	-	once	TRBV7-9	TRBJ2-6	13
CSAVTSGGSYEQYF	TGCAGTGCCGTGACTAGCGGGGGCTCCTACGAGCAGTACTTC	TRBD2	-	TRBV20-1	TRBJ2-7	14
CSVSQTGDTEAFF	TGCAGCGTCTCCCAAACAGGGGACACTGAAGCTTTCTTT	TRBD1	few	TRBV29-1	TRBJ1-1	13
CASSFGSSYNSPLHF	TGTGCCAGCAGCTTCGGGAGCTCCTATAATTCACCCCTCCACTTT	-	-	TRBV11-2	TRBJ1-6	15
CASSLEASGYTQYF	TGTGCCAGCAGCTTAGAGGCTAGCGGGTATACGCAGTATTTT	TRBD2	-	TRBV7-2	TRBJ2-3	14
CASKGQGADTQYF	TGTGCCAGCAAGGGACAGGGGGCAGATACGCAGTATTTT	TRBD1	many	TRBV12-3/TRBV12-4	TRBJ2-3	13
CSVLGVAGPHYNEQFF	TGCAGCGTTTTAGGGGTAGCGGGACCTCACTACAATGAGCAGTTCTTC	TRBD2	-	TRBV29-1	TRBJ2-1	16
CSTRQGRAYEQYF	TGCAGCACAAGACAGGGCAGGGCCTACGAGCAGTACTTC	TRBD1	-	TRBV29-1	TRBJ2-7	13
CASTQPGIPFSGANVLTF	TGTGCCAGCACTCAACCGGGGATTCCATTCTCTGGGGCCAACGTCCTGACTTTC	-	-	TRBV11-2	TRBJ2-6	18
CASSQDRLSFEQYF	TGCGCCAGCAGCCAAGATCGACTGTCCTTTGAGCAGTACTTC	-	few	TRBV4-1	TRBJ2-7	14
CASSFVTGVEQYF	TGTGCCAGCAGCTTTGTGACAGGGGTCGAGCAGTACTTC	TRBD1	many	TRBV11-2	TRBJ2-7	13
CASSPGLERTDTQYF	TGCGCCAGCAGCCCCGGACTAGAGCGCACAGATACGCAGTATTTT	TRBD2	many	TRBV5-1	TRBJ2-3	15
CASSAKGLAGGQKTQYF	TGTGCCAGCAGCGCAAAGGGACTAGCGGGAGGGCAGAAGACCCAGTACTTC	TRBD2	many	TRBV28	TRBJ2-5	17
CASSFGDRGGTEAFF	TGTGCCAGCAGTTTCGGGGACAGGGGGGGGACTGAAGCTTTCTTT	TRBD1	few	TRBV12-3/TRBV12-4	TRBJ1-1	15
CASSQDPLAGGYEQYF	TGTGCCAGCAGCCAAGATCCACTAGCGGGAGGCTACGAGCAGTACTTC	TRBD2	many	TRBV4-2	TRBJ2-7	16
CSASQGYEQYF	TGCAGCGCCTCACAGGGTTACGAGCAGTACTTC	-	-	TRBV29-1	TRBJ2-7	11
CASRGIGRTQYF	TGTGCCAGCAGGGGCATAGGGCGTACGCAGTATTTT	-	-	TRBV7-2	TRBJ2-3	12
CASSLSRLAGDEQFF	TGCGCCAGCAGCTTGTCCCGGCTAGCTGGCGATGAGCAGTTCTTC	-	many	TRBV5-1	TRBJ2-1	15
CASSLDENRYTF	TGCGCCAGCAGCTTGGATGAAAACCGCTACACCTTC	-	few	TRBV5-1	TRBJ1-2	12
CASSFGGTINTEAFF	TGTGCCAGCAGTTTTGGCGGGACAATAAACACTGAAGCTTTCTTT	-	few	TRBV12-3/TRBV12-4	TRBJ1-1	15
CASSWSGHYFEAFF	TGTGCCAGCAGCTGGTCGGGACACTATTTTGAAGCTTTCTTT	-	few	TRBV27	TRBJ1-1	14
CATSSGLAGGLFF	TGTGCCACCAGCTCTGGACTAGCGGGAGGGTTGTTCTTC	TRBD2	-	TRBV15	TRBJ2-1	13
CASSHLGTGDTGELFF	TGTGCCAGCAGTCACTTGGGGACAGGGGACACCGGGGAGCTGTTTTTT	TRBD1	few	TRBV6-5	TRBJ2-2	16
CSATGGGREGNQPQHF	TGCAGTGCTACCGGTGGGGGCAGGGAGGGCAATCAGCCCCAGCATTTT	-	few	TRBV20-1	TRBJ1-5	16
CASSLVGQGGYEQYF	TGTGCCAGCAGCTTAGTCGGACAGGGTGGGTACGAGCAGTACTTC	TRBD1	-	TRBV11-2	TRBJ2-7	15
CASSSEGLAGGPSYEQYF	TGTGCCAGCAGTTCGGAGGGACTAGCGGGAGGGCCCTCCTACGAGCAGTACTTC	TRBD2	few	TRBV28	TRBJ2-7	18
CASSEVEGAGYTF	TGCGCCAGCAGCGAAGTGGAGGGGGCTGGCTACACCTTC	TRBD1	many	TRBV5-1	TRBJ1-2	13
CASRSGQGSNYGYTF	TGTGCCAGCAGAAGTGGACAGGGTAGTAACTATGGCTACACCTTC	TRBD1	-	TRBV5-8	TRBJ1-2	15
CASSTTSGSSYNEQFF	TGTGCCAGCAGTACAACTAGCGGGAGCTCCTACAATGAGCAGTTCTTC	TRBD2	many	TRBV28	TRBJ2-1	16
CASSEFPTEAFF	TGTGCCAGCAGTGAATTCCCAACTGAAGCTTTCTTT	-	-	TRBV6-1	TRBJ1-1	12
CASALAANNEQFF	TGCGCCAGCGCACTAGCCGCCAACAATGAGCAGTTCTTC	-	-	TRBV5-1	TRBJ2-1	13